Below, 10 T cell receptor beta chains from the same sample are listed, as sequenced in a study of PD-L1 blockade in urothelial cancer. Libraries were prepared by immunoSEQ multiplex PCR; TCRdb keeps only in-frame clonotypes and omits some of them. Of under 30,000 clones in the sample, around 85% were seen once. Here the sequenced sample was PBMCs, taken around atezolizumab (anti-PD-L1) treatment. These receptors originate from a middle-aged man with urothelial cancer.

The V gene is TRBV14, the J gene TRBJ2-3; D is unresolved. There are 16 residues in the CDR3. V was pared by 4 bases and J by 0 bases, with 14 bases between. From germline, CDR1 is SGHDN and CDR2 FVKESK. CDR3 region: CASSPRPRSSTDTQYF. The CDR3 DNA is TGTGCCAGCAGCCCTAGGCCAAGATCTAGCACAGATACGCAGTATTTT.

The chain links TRBV6-1 to TRBJ2-7, with D possibly being TRBD2 (5 bases). V was shortened by 4 bases and J by 5 bases, with 21 bases between the two germline ends. The germline gives CDR1 MNHNS, CDR2 SASEGT. The CDR3 extends over 16 amino acids. The CDR3 coding sequence is TGTGCCAGCAGTGCCGGCTCGGGGTTAAATGTTGACGAGCAGTACGTC. Its protein is CASSAGSGLNVDEQYV.

The rearrangement uses TRBV19 and TRBJ1-2; 7 nucleotides agree with TRBD1. V dropped 8 bases and J dropped 2; count of bases not matched to a gene: 2. Germline CDR1 LNHDA, CDR2 SQIVND (reference sequence). This CDR3 has 12 amino acids. CDR3 coding DNA: TGTGCCAGTGGGGACAGAAACTATGGCTACACCTTC. This sequence encodes CASGDRNYGYTF.

This clone was found once. V gene TRBV7-7 combines with J gene TRBJ2-7, with 11 bases lining up with TRBD2. Germline CDR1 is SSHAT and CDR2 is FNYEAQ (reference sequence). This CDR3 has 16 amino acids. Written as DNA, the CDR3 is TGTGCTAGCAGCTTAGCTAGCGGGGGGTCCTCCTACGAGCAGTACGTC. The encoded protein is CASSLASGGSSYEQYV.

V usage is TRBV5-5 and J usage is TRBJ1-3; D gene uncertain. Trimming shortened V by 0 bases and J by 10 bases, and 8 bases separated the two germline ends. Germline-derived CDR1 and CDR2 are SGHKS and YYEKEE (reference sequence). This CDR3 is built from 12 residues. The DNA of the CDR3 is TGTGCCAGCAGCTTGGGGGCCGAGACCATATATTTT. Amino acids: CASSLGAETIYF.

The sample holds a few counts of this clone. The chain has TRBV4-1 and TRBJ2-3; 8 nucleotides agree with TRBD2. CDR1 and CDR2 from the germline V gene are MGHRA and YSYEKL. The CDR3 has 20 residues. The V gene end was trimmed by 2 bases and the J gene end by 2 bases; junction bases not matched to a gene: 18. CDR3 DNA sequence: TGCGCCAGCAGCCAACCACCCCTGCGGGAGGTTCGACGAAACACAGATACGCAGTATTTT. Translation gives CASSQPPLREVRRNTDTQYF.

This clone was counted once. The V gene is TRBV19, the J gene TRBJ2-1; D is ambiguous. Germline V CDR1 and CDR2: LNHDA, SQIVND (reference sequence). The CDR3 loop spans 13 amino acids. Trimming removed 1 base at V and 6 bases at J, with 7 bases between. The CDR3 protein is CASSIGLPNEQFF. CDR3 DNA sequence: TGTGCCAGTAGTATAGGACTTCCCAATGAGCAGTTCTTC.

The gene calls are TRBV30 and TRBJ1-2; TRBD1 might be the D (6 bases). The CDR3 spans 13 residues. The V and J ends lost 3 bases and 4 bases respectively, with 12 bases between them. Per germline, CDR1 GTSNPN and CDR2 SVGIG (reference sequence). The chain's CDR3 is CAWRLQGPYGYTF. CDR3 DNA sequence: TGTGCCTGGAGGTTACAGGGCCCCTATGGCTACACCTTC.

This clone was seen once. This chain uses TRBV6-5 with TRBJ1-4; 7 nucleotides align to TRBD1. The CDR3 covers 15 residues. V trimming: 0 bases; J trimming: 7 bases; junction bases outside the gene matches: 5. Per the germline V gene, CDR1 is MNHEY and CDR2 is SVGAGI. The CDR3 sequence is CASSYSPTGREKLFF. In DNA form, the CDR3 reads TGTGCCAGCAGTTACTCACCGACAGGGCGTGAAAAACTGTTTTTT.

This clone was observed once. The V gene is TRBV7-9, the J gene TRBJ2-1, with TRBD2 matching over 13 bases. Germline V gene lookup returns CDR1 SEHNR and CDR2 FQNEAQ (reference sequence). This CDR3 has 14 amino acids. Trimming took 8 bases from V and 8 from J; bases not matched to a gene: 6. Written as DNA, the CDR3 is TGTGCCAGCGGACCCGGACTAGCGGGAGATGAGCAGTTCTTC. Translation: CASGPGLAGDEQFF.